One sample yielded the 9 T cell receptor beta chains listed below, sequenced in a study of T cell responses to AZD1222 COVID-19 vaccine. TCRdb's table, derived via immunoSEQ multiplex PCR, lists solely in-frame clones and lacks some. The profile shows 120,000 or so clones, roughly 84% of them singletons. The sample consisted of peripheral blood, taken on day 0 of AZD1222 vaccination. All receptors derive from an adult in good health.

The chain has TRBV7-9 and TRBJ2-7; D tentatively fits TRBD1 or TRBD2 (5 bases each). Trimming stripped 5 bases from V and 2 bases from J, with 16 bases between. This CDR3 comprises 15 residues. Germline V lookup: CDR1 SEHNR, CDR2 FQNEAQ (reference sequence). The CDR3 spells CASSHLRDGPYEQYF. The CDR3, as DNA: TGTGCCAGCAGCCATCTCCGGGACGGACCCTACGAGCAGTACTTC.

DNA for the CDR3: TGTGCCAGCAGTTCCGGGACAGGGTCTGTCCTCCACTTT. It yields the protein CASSSGTGSVLHF. This rearrangement joins TRBV6-5 to TRBJ1-6; the match to TRBD1 covers 9 bases. V gave up 4 bases and J gave up 15 bases; unmatched junction bases: 7. This CDR3 is 13 amino acids long. Germline CDR1 reads MNHEY; CDR2 reads SVGAGI.

In its sample, this clone was seen a few times. The chain has TRBV2 and TRBJ1-1; no reliable D call. Germline lookup yields CDR1 SNHLY and CDR2 FYNNEI. The CDR3 sequence is 14 residues long. V lost 7 bases and J 1 base, leaving 13 bases between the germline ends. The CDR3 here is CASTGTIPNTEAFF. CDR3 in DNA: TGTGCCAGCACGGGAACTATTCCGAACACTGAAGCTTTCTTT.

Concerning this clone: At one boundary the junction diverges from the germline segment, which might be a read error. This chain joins TRBV4-1 and TRBJ1-6, with 9 nucleotides matching TRBD1. The CDR3 contains 14 residues. Germline lookup yields CDR1 MGHRA and CDR2 YSYEKL. The CDR3 reads CASRRTGDNSPLHF. CDR3 nucleotide sequence: TGCGCCAGCAGGAGGACAGGGGATAACTCACCCCTCCACTTT.

The rearrangement joins TRBV2 to TRBJ2-3; D is uncertain. The V gene lost 1 base and the J gene lost 3 bases, with 2 bases spanning the gap. This CDR3 has 12 amino acids. Germline V lookup: CDR1 SNHLY, CDR2 FYNNEI. The DNA of the CDR3 is TGTGCCAGCAGTGAAGGTACAGATACGCAGTATTTT. Encoded protein: CASSEGTDTQYF.

The chain uses TRBV5-1 and TRBJ1-1; D is undetermined. The CDR3 length is 12 residues. Per germline, CDR1 SGHRS and CDR2 YFSETQ. The V end lost 5 bases, the J end lost 6 bases, and 11 bases lay between the germline ends. CDR3 coding DNA: TGCGCCAGCAGTGGAGGTGGCTCTGAAGCTTTCTTT. Protein product: CASSGGGSEAFF.

The chain links TRBV25-1 to TRBJ2-2; TRBD1 matches at 7 bases. The CDR3 loop spans 14 amino acids. J gave up 2 bases and V 6 bases, and 3 bases lay outside the gene matches. Germline loops: CDR1 MGHDK, CDR2 SYGVNS. For the CDR3, the DNA is TGTGCCAGCAGGCGACAGGGTAACACCGGGGAGCTGTTTTTT. It translates to CASRRQGNTGELFF.

This chain joins TRBV9 and TRBJ2-3; 8 nucleotides agree with TRBD1. CDR3 length: 14 amino acids. J was trimmed by 4 bases and V by 3 bases; bases with no gene match: 4. Germline CDR1 and CDR2: SGDLS and YYNGEE. The CDR3 DNA sequence: TGTGCCAGCAGCGGACAGGGGAGCGCAGATACGCAGTATTTT. It is translated as CASSGQGSADTQYF.

The V and J genes are TRBV4-1 and TRBJ2-5; 9 nucleotides align to TRBD1. The germline CDR1 and CDR2 sequences are MGHRA and YSYEKL. After removal of 4 bases from V and 3 bases from J, the junction contained 3 bases not matched to a gene. The CDR3 extends over 14 amino acids. The CDR3 sequence is CASSPRQGEETQYF. Here the CDR3 DNA reads TGCGCCAGCAGCCCAAGACAGGGGGAAGAGACCCAGTACTTC.